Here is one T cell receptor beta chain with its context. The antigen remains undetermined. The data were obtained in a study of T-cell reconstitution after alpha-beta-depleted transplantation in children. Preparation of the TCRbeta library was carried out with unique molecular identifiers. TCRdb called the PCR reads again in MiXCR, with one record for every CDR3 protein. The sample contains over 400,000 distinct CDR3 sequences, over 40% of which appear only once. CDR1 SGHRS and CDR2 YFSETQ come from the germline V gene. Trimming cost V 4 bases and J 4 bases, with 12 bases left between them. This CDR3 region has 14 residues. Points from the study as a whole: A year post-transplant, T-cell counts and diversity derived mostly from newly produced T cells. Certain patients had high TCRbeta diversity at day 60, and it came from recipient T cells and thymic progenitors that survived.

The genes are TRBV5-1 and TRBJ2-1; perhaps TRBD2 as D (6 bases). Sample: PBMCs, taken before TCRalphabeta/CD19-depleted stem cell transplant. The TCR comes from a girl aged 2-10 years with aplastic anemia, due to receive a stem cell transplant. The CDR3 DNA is TGCGCCAGCAGCGCCAGACTAGATTACAATGAGCAGTTCTTC. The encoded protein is CASSARLDYNEQFF.